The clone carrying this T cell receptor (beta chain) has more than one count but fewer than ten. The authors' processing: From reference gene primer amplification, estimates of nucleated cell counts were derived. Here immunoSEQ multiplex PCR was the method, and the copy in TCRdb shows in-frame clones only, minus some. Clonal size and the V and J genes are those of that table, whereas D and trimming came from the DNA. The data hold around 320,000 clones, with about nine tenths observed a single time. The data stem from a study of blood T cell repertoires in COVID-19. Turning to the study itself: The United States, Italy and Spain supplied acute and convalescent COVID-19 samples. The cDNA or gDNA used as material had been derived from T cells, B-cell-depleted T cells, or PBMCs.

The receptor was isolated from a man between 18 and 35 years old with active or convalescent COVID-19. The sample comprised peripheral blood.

CDR3 DNA: TGTGCCAGCAGCCCCTCTTGGGGGGGGAATGAAAAACTGTTTTTT. Amino acids: CASSPSWGGNEKLFF. This sequence joins TRBV5-5 and TRBJ1-4; possible D gene TRBD1, 5 bases. The germline V gene has CDR1 SGHKS and CDR2 YYEKEE (reference sequence). This CDR3 region has 15 residues. Trimming left V 4 bases short and J 5 bases short, with 15 bases between.